Listed below are T cell receptor beta chains from one sample, sequenced in a study of cytomegalovirus exposure and HLA in healthy donors. Here immunoSEQ multiplex PCR was the method, and the copy in TCRdb shows in-frame clones only, minus some. The sample yields some 130,000 clones, 70% to 80% seen once. Material: PBMCs. Every receptor here comes from a man younger than 40 in good health and CMV-seronegative. Each CDR3 is given with its conserved first and last residue. A D gene is named only where the DNA matches it firmly. Part of the rows lack a size; the others show once, few, many or a class for expanded clones.

V gene	clone size	J gene	D gene	CDR3 DNA	CDR3 protein
TRBV4-3	-	TRBJ2-7	TRBD2	TGCGCCAGCAGCCAAGATGCGGCGGGAGCCTACGAGCAGTACTTC	CASSQDAAGAYEQYF
TRBV30	-	TRBJ2-7	-	TGTGCCTGGAGTTCATTCTACGAGCAGTACTTC	CAWSSFYEQYF
TRBV15	-	TRBJ1-1	TRBD1	TGTGCCACCAGCAGAGATACTCCTGGCAGGGGGCGTGAAGCTTTCTTT	CATSRDTPGRGREAFF
TRBV18	-	TRBJ1-3	TRBD1	TGTGCCAGCTCACACCGGGACAGGGCCACCATCTCTGGAAACACCATATATTTT	CASSHRDRATISGNTIYF
TRBV14	-	TRBJ2-2	-	TGTGCCAGCAGCCAAGATGGGAGGACAGGAACGAACACCGGGGAGCTGTTTTTT	CASSQDGRTGTNTGELFF
TRBV7-9	few	TRBJ2-6	-	TGTGCCAGCAGCCTCCAGATTCCAGGGGCCAACGTCCTGACTTTC	CASSLQIPGANVLTF
TRBV11-2	-	TRBJ2-3	-	TGTGCCAGCAGCTTAGGGAGGGTGGCAGATACGCAGTATTTT	CASSLGRVADTQYF
TRBV18	-	TRBJ2-7	TRBD2	TGTGCCAGCTCACCCCGGACTAGCGGGAGGGCCTGGGACGAGCAGTACTTC	CASSPRTSGRAWDEQYF
TRBV2	-	TRBJ2-5	TRBD2	TGTGCCAGCAGTGCCGGGACTAGCGGGAAAAAGACCCAGTACTTC	CASSAGTSGKKTQYF
TRBV6-1	-	TRBJ2-7	-	TGTGCCAGCCCGAAGGCAGGATCCTTGGCCTACGAGCAGTACTTC	CASPKAGSLAYEQYF
TRBV27	-	TRBJ2-2	-	TGTGCCAGCAGTTTTAGGGTTCAGGGTGGGATTGGCGGGGAGCTGTTTTTT	CASSFRVQGGIGGELFF
TRBV27	-	TRBJ2-1	TRBD2	TGTGCCAGCAGTTCGCCGGGACTAGCGGTTAATCAGCAGTTCTTC	CASSSPGLAVNQQFF
TRBV28	-	TRBJ2-1	TRBD2	TGTGCCAGCAGTTTGATTCCCGGGACTAGCGGCAATGAGCAGTTCTTC	CASSLIPGTSGNEQFF
TRBV7-9	once	TRBJ2-5	-	TGTTCCAGCAGCCCCCCAGGAGGGTCCCAAGAGACCCAGTACTTC	CSSSPPGGSQETQYF
TRBV4-3	-	TRBJ2-2	-	TGCGCCAGCAGCCCCTCGAACACCGGGGAGCTGTTTTTT	CASSPSNTGELFF
TRBV21-1	-	TRBJ2-7	-	TGTGCCAGCAGCAAAGTGGCAGAATCCTACGAGCAGTACTTC	CASSKVAESYEQYF
TRBV5-1	once	TRBJ2-2	-	TGCGCCAGCAGCCCGGCCGGGGTCGGTAACACCGGGGAGCTGTTTTTT	CASSPAGVGNTGELFF
TRBV14	-	TRBJ2-7	-	TGTGCCAGCAGCCCACGGGTTGGGGCTGAAGAGCAGTACTTC	CASSPRVGAEEQYF
TRBV28	-	TRBJ1-5	-	TGTGCCAGCAGTTTAACGAGGATGAGTCAGCCCCAGCATTTT	CASSLTRMSQPQHF
TRBV18	-	TRBJ2-5	TRBD2	TGTGCCAGCTCACCGGGACTAGCGGTACAAGAGACCCAGTACTTC	CASSPGLAVQETQYF
TRBV7-2	-	TRBJ2-7	TRBD2	TGTGCCAGCAGCTTAGCCCCCGGGCTAGCGGGAGGGCCGTCCGACGAGCAGTACTTC	CASSLAPGLAGGPSDEQYF
TRBV6-5	few	TRBJ1-1	-	TGTGCCAGCACCCGGACACTTGGGGACACTGAAGCTTTCTTT	CASTRTLGDTEAFF
TRBV7-9	-	TRBJ2-3	TRBD2	TGTGCCAGCAGCTTACCCCGGACTAGCGGCACAGATACGCAGTATTTT	CASSLPRTSGTDTQYF
TRBV27	-	TRBJ2-7	TRBD2	TGTGCCAGCAGTTTAGTTCCTAGCGGGGCCTACGAGCAGTACTTC	CASSLVPSGAYEQYF